The TCR beta chain under discussion was sequenced for a study of blood T cells in healthy people across ages. Through a sample-barcoded 5' primer and a J-beta primer mix, a second PCR was run for roughly 7 to 12 cycles. TCRdb ran MiXCR on the 5' RACE reads and lists one entry per CDR3 protein. The top ten hold 15% to 20% of the sample, which has about 1 million distinct CDR3 sequences, around 43% seen once. The CDR3 runs 15 residues. The V end was cut by 7 bases, the J end by 2 bases, with 14 bases between. Sequenced sample: blood. The rearrangement links TRBV12-3 or TRBV12-4 to TRBJ2-2; D may be TRBD2 (5 bases). This clonotype was obtained from a woman aged 55-70 years in good health. This CDR3 is CASTTRTVNTGELFF. As DNA, the CDR3 is TGTGCCAGCACAACTAGAACGGTTAACACCGGGGAGCTGTTTTTT.